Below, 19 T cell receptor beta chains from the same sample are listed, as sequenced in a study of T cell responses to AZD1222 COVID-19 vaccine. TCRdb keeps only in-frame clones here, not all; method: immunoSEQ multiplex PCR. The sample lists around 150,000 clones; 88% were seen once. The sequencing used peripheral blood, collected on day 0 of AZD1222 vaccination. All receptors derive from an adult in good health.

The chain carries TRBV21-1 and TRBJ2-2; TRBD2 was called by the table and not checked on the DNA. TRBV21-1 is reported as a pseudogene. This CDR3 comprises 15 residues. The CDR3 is CARTTGLTNTGELFF. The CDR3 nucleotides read TGTGCCAGAACGACGGGACTCACGAACACCGGGGAGCTGTTTTTT.

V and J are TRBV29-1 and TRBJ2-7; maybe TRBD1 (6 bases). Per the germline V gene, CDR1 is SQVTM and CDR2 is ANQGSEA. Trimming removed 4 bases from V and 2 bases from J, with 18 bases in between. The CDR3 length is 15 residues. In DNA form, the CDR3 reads TGCAGCGTTGCTGACTGGACAGTCTCCCCCTACGAGCAGTACTTC. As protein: CSVADWTVSPYEQYF.

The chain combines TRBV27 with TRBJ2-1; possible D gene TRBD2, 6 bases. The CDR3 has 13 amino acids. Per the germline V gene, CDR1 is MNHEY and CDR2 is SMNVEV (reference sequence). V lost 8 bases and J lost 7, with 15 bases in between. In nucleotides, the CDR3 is TGTGCCAGCGCCGCGGGGCTGTCAAATGAGCAGTTCTTC. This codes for CASAAGLSNEQFF.

Written as DNA, the CDR3 is TGTGCCAGCAGCTTTAACACCGAATATGGCTACACCTTC. This translates into CASSFNTEYGYTF. V gene TRBV5-6 combines with J gene TRBJ1-2; D remains ambiguous. V shed 2 bases and J shed 5 bases, with 10 bases lying between them. The germline gives CDR1 SGHDT, CDR2 YYEEEE. This CDR3 spans 13 amino acids.

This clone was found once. CDR3 DNA sequence: TGTGCCAGCAGTTCGATTGGACAGGGGGGAACCGGGGAGCTGTTTTTT. Protein: CASSSIGQGGTGELFF. This chain links TRBV27 with TRBJ2-2; 10 bases agree with TRBD1. This CDR3 spans 16 amino acids. Germline assignment: CDR1 MNHEY and CDR2 SMNVEV (reference sequence). The ends lost 4 bases at V and 5 bases at J; junction bases unmatched: 7.

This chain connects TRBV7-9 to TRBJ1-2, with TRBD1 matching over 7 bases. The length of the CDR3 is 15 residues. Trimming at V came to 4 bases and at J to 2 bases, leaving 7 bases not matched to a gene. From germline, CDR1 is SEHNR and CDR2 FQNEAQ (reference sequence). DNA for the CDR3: TGTGCCAGCAGCTCCACCATGGGACAGAACTATGGCTACACCTTC. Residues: CASSSTMGQNYGYTF.

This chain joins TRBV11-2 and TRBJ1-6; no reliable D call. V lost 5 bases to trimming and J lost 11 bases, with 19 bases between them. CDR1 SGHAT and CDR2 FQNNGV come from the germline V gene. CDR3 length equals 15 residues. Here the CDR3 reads CASSPLGQLRAPLHF. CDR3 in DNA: TGTGCCAGCAGCCCGTTAGGGCAGCTTAGGGCACCCCTCCACTTT.

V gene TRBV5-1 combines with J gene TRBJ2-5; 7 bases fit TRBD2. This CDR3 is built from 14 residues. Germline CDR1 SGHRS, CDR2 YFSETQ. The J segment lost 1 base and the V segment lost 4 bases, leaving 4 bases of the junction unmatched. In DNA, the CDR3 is TGCGCCAGCAGCCCCGGCGGGGGCCAAGAGACCCAGTACTTC. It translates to CASSPGGGQETQYF.

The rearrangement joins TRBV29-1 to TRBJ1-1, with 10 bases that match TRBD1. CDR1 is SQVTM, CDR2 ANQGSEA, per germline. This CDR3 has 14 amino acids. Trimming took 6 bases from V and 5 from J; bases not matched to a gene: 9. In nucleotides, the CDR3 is TGCAGCGTCCTCGGGGACAGGGGAGATACTGAAGCTTTCTTT. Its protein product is CSVLGDRGDTEAFF.

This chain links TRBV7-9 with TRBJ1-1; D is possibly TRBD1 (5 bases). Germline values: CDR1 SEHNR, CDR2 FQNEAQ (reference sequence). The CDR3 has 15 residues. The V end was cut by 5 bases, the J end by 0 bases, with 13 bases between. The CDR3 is CASSPWDGMNTEAFF. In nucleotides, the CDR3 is TGTGCCAGCAGCCCTTGGGACGGCATGAACACTGAAGCTTTCTTT.

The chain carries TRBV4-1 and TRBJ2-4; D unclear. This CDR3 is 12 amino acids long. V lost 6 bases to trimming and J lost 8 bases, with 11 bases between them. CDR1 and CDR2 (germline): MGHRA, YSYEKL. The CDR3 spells CASRSSQDIQYF. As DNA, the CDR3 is TGCGCCAGCAGAAGCTCCCAGGACATTCAGTACTTC.

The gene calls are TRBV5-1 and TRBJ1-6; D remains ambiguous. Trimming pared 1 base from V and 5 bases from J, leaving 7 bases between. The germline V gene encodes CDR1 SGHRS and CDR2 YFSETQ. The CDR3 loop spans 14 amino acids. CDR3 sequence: CASSLRQDNSPLHF. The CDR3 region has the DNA TGCGCCAGCAGCTTGCGGCAGGATAATTCACCCCTCCACTTT.

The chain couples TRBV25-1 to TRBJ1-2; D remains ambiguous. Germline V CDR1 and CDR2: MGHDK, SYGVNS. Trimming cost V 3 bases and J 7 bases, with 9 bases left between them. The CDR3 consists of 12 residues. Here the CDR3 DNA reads TGTGCCAGCAGTGATCAAGGAAGTGGCTACACCTTC. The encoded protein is CASSDQGSGYTF.

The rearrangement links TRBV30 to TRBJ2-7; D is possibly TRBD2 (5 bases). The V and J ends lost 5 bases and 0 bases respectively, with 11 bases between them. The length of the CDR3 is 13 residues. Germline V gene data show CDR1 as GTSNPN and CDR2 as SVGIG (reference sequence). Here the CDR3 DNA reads TGTGCCTGGGGTAGCGATAGCTCCTACGAGCAGTACTTC. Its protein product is CAWGSDSSYEQYF.

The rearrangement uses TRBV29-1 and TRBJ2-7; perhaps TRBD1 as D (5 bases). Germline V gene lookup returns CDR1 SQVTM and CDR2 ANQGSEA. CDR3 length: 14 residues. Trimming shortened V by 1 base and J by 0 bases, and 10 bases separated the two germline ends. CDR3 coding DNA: TGCAGCGTTGAAGGCTGGGGCGCCTCCTACGAGCAGTACTTC. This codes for CSVEGWGASYEQYF.

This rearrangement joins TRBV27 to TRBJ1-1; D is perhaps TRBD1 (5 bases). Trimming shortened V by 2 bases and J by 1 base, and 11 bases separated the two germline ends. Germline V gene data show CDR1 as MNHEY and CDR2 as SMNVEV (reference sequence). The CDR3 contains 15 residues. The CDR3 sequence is CASSLHRRTNTEAFF. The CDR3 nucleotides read TGTGCCAGCAGTTTACACAGGCGAACGAACACTGAAGCTTTCTTT.

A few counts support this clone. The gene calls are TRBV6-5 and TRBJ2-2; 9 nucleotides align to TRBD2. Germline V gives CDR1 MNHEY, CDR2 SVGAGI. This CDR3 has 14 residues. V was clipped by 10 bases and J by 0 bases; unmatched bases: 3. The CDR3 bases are TGTGCCACCGCGGGGGGGGCGAACACCGGGGAGCTGTTTTTT. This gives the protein CATAGGANTGELFF.

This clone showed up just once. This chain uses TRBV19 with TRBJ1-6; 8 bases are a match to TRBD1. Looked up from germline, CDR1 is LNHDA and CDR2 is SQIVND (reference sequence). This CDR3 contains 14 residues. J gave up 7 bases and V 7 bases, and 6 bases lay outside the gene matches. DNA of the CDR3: TGTGCCAGTATGAGGGGACAGGTGAATTCACCCCTCCACTTT. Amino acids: CASMRGQVNSPLHF.

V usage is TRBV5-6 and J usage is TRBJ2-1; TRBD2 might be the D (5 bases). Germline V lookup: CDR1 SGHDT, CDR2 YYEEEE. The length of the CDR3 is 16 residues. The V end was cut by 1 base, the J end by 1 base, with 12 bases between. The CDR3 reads CASSLNTGRSYNEQFF. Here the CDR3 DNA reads TGTGCCAGCAGCTTGAATACGGGAAGGTCCTACAATGAGCAGTTCTTC.